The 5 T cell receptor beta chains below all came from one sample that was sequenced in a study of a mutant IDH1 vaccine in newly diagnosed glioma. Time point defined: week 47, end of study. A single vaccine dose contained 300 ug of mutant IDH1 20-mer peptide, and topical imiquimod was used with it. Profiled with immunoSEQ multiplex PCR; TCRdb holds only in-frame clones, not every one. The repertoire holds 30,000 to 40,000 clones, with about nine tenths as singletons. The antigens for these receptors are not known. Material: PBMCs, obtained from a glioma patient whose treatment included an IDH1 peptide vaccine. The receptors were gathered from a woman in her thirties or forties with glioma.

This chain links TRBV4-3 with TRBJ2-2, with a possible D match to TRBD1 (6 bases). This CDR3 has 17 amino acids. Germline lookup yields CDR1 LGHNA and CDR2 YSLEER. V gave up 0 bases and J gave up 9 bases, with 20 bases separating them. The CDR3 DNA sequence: TGCGCCAGCAGCCAAGATTCGGGGCAGGGGCTAGGAAGGGAGCTGTTTTTT. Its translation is CASSQDSGQGLGRELFF.

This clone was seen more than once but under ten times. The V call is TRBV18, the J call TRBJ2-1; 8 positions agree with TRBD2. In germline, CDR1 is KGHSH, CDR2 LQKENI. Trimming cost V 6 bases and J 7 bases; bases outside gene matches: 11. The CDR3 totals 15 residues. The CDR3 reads CASSYSGTRYNEQFF. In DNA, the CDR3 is TGTGCCAGCTCGTACTCCGGGACTAGGTATAATGAGCAGTTCTTC.

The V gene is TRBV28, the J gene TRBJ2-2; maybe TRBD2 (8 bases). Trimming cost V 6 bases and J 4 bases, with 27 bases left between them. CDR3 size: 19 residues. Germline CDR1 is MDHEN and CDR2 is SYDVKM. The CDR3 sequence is CASSKYRGLSGSVTGELFF. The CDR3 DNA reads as TGTGCCAGCAGCAAATACAGGGGTTTGAGCGGGAGCGTCACCGGGGAGCTGTTTTTT.

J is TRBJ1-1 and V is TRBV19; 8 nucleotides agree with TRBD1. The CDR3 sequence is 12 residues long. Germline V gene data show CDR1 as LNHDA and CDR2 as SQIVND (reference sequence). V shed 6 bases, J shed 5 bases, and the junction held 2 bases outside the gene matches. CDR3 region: CASSYRGTEAFF. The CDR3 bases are TGTGCCAGTAGCTACAGGGGGACTGAAGCTTTCTTT.

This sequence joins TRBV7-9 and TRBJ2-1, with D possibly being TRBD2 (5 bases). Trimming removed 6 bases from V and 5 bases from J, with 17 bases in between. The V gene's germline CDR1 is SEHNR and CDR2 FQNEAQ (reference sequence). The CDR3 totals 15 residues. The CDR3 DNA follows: TGTGCCAGCAGTTTGTGGATGGGGAGAGACAATGAGCAGTTCTTC. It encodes CASSLWMGRDNEQFF.